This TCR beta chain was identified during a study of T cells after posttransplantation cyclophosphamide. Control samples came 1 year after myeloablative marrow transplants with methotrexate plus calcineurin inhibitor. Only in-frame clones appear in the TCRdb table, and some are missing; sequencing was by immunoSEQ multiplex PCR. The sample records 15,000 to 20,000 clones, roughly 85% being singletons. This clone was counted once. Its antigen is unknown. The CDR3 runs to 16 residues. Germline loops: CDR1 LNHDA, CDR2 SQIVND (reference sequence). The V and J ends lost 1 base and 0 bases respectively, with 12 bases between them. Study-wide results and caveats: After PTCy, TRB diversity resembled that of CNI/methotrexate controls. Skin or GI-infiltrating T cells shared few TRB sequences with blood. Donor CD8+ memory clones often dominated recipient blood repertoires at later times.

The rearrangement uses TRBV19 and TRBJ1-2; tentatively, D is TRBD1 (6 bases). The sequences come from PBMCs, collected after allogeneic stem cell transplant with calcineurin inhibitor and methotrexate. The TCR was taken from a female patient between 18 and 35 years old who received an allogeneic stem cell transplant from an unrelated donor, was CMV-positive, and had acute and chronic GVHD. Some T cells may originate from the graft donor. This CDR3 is CASSIARGRSNYGYTF. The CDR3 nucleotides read TGTGCCAGTAGTATAGCCAGGGGACGGTCTAACTATGGCTACACCTTC.